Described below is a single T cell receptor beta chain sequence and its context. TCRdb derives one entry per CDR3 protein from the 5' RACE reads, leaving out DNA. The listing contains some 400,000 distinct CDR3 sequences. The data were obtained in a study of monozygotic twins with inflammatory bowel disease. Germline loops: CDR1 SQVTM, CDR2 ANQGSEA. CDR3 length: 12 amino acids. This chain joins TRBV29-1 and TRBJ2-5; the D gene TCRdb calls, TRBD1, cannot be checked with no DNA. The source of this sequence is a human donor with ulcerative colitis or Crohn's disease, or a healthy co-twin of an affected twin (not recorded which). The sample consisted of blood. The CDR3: CSGGDREETQYF.